Ten or more counts support the clone carrying this T cell receptor (beta chain). The antigen remains unidentified. A second PCR, run for roughly 7 to 12 cycles, used a sample-barcoded 5' primer plus a J-beta primer mix. TCRdb ran MiXCR on the 5' RACE reads and lists one entry per CDR3 protein. The sample includes just over 1 million distinct CDR3 sequences, 40% to 55% seen only once; the top ten take approximately 17%. This sample was included in a study of blood T cells in healthy people across ages. Overall study findings and caveats: Correlation between TCR beta diversity and naive T cell percentage was strong. Unsorted PBMCs blocked a conclusive comparison of naive and antigen-experienced cells.

Germline CDR1 and CDR2: MDHEN and SYDVKM. V was cut by 6 bases and J by 6 bases, with 21 bases left in between. This CDR3 is 15 amino acids long. Each sample provided at least 5 micrograms of extracted total RNA. The chain is built from TRBV28 and TRBJ2-7, with a weak D call TRBD2 (5 bases). This sequence originates from a woman aged 55-70 years in good health. The specimen was blood. CDR3: CASSNPPAWRPEQYF. Here the CDR3 DNA reads TGTGCCAGCAGCAACCCTCCAGCCTGGAGGCCCGAGCAGTACTTC.